A single sample is the source of the 8 T cell receptor beta chains below, sequenced in a study of shared clonotypes between healthy human individuals. Method: immunoSEQ multiplex PCR; TCRdb's copy keeps in-frame clones and lacks some. Of around 2.3 million clones in the sample, about 94% were seen once. The sequencing input was naive CD4+ T cells sorted from blood. Documented subset: CD45RA+ positively selected. The origin of the receptors is a man aged 18 to 35 in good health.

This clone appeared once. The CDR3 protein is CASRTPGRLPGELFF. The CDR3 nucleotides read TGCGCCAGCCGAACCCCGGGACGGTTACCCGGGGAGCTGTTTTTT. The chain employs TRBV10-2 and TRBJ2-2; D is perhaps TRBD1 or TRBD2 (5 bases each). The V gene lost 8 bases and the J gene lost 6 bases, with 19 bases spanning the gap. CDR1 is WSHSY, CDR2 SAAADI, per germline. There are 15 residues in the CDR3.

This chain joins TRBV7-6 and TRBJ2-2, with D perhaps matching TRBD2 (6 bases). Trimming shortened V by 6 bases and J by 7 bases, and 18 bases separated the two germline ends. Germline CDR1 and CDR2: SGHVS and FNYEAQ. The CDR3 covers 15 residues. CDR3 sequence (DNA): TGTGCCAGCAGAGTAGGGCGGGACCTACGCGGGGAGCTGTTTTTT. Protein: CASRVGRDLRGELFF.

On this clone: The junction does not match germline at one end; this may be a read error. The chain couples TRBV7-7 to TRBJ2-2, with D perhaps TRBD2 (6 bases). The CDR3 extends over 16 amino acids. Germline V gives CDR1 SSHAT, CDR2 FNYEAQ (reference sequence). CDR3 nucleotide sequence: TGTGCTAGCAGCTTAGGTGCCGGGGGAAACACCGGGGAGCTGTTTTTT. It codes for CASSLGAGGNTGELFF.

The chain is built from TRBV11-2 and TRBJ2-7, with TRBD2 matching over 8 bases. Unmatched junction bases numbered 7, after V lost 1 base and J lost 5 bases. The germline V gene has CDR1 SGHAT and CDR2 FQNNGV. The CDR3 extends over 15 amino acids. The DNA of the CDR3 is TGTGCCAGCAGCTTAGCCGGGAGGGTCCCTGACGAGCAGTACTTC. Protein: CASSLAGRVPDEQYF.

This clone was counted a few times. This chain uses TRBV19 with TRBJ1-6; TRBD1 matches 10 bases. Trimming at V came to 5 bases and at J to 6 bases, leaving 4 bases not matched to a gene. Germline V gene data show CDR1 as LNHDA and CDR2 as SQIVND (reference sequence). The CDR3 is 15 residues long. In DNA form, the CDR3 reads TGTGCCAGTAGTTCAGGACAGGGGGGTAATTCACCCCTCCACTTT. It is translated as CASSSGQGGNSPLHF.

The chain employs TRBV29-1 and TRBJ2-1, with TRBD2 identical over 8 bases. CDR1 and CDR2 from the germline V gene are SQVTM and ANQGSEA. V lost 4 bases and J lost 6; bases outside the gene matches: 2. CDR3 length equals 12 residues. CDR3 sequence (DNA): TGCAGCGTTGGAGGGACTAGCAATGAGCAGTTCTTC. Translating it yields CSVGGTSNEQFF.

Regarding this clone: Different DNA sequences within this sample yield the same CDR3. The chain couples TRBV6-5 to TRBJ1-5, with D hard to call. V lost 5 bases and J 0 bases, leaving 5 bases between the germline ends. This CDR3 region has 13 residues. CDR1 MNHEY and CDR2 SVGAGI come from the germline V gene. The chain's CDR3 is CASSQYSNQPQHF. The CDR3 DNA reads TGTGCCAGCAGTCAATATAGCAATCAGCCCCAGCATTTT.

The chain employs TRBV7-9 and TRBJ1-2; TRBD1 matches 7 bases. Trimming removed 4 bases from V and 1 base from J; junction bases left unmatched: 9. CDR1 and CDR2 from the germline V gene are SEHNR and FQNEAQ (reference sequence). The CDR3 is made up of 16 amino acids. CDR3 region: CASSSRTGGVNYGYTF. The CDR3 DNA is TGTGCCAGCAGCTCCCGGACAGGAGGAGTTAACTATGGCTACACCTTC.